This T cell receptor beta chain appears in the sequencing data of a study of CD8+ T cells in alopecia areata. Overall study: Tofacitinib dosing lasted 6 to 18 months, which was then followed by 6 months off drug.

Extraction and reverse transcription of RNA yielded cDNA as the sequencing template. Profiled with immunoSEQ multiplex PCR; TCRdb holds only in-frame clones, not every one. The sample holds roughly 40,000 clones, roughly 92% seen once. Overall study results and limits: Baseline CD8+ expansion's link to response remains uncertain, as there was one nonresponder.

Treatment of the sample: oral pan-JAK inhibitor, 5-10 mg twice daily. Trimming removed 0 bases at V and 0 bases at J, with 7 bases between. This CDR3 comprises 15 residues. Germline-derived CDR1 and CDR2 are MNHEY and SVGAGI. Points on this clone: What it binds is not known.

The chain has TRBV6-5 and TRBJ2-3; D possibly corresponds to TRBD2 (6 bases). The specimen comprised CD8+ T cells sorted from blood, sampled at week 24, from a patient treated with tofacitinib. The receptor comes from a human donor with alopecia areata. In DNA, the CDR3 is TGTGCCAGCAGTTACTCGGGGACTAGCACAGATACGCAGTATTTT. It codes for CASSYSGTSTDTQYF.